One TCR beta chain is described in this entry. Authors' analysis steps: By means of reference gene primer amplification, nucleated cell counts were estimated. Produced via immunoSEQ multiplex PCR; TCRdb's table is partial and in-frame only. D and trimming were read from the DNA, whereas the V and J calls and clone size are those reported in that table. The table records about 300,000 clones, 85% to 90% of them present only once. Ages ranged from roughly 18 to 100 years, with residence in about 24 US areas. Participants reported their clinical history, and cohort assignment relied on those reports. These data originate in a study of blood T cell repertoires in COVID-19. About the research overall: COVID-19 samples collected from the United States, Italy and Spain covered acute and convalescent phases.

This CDR3 spans 11 amino acids. V lost 3 bases, J lost 14 bases, and 10 bases lay in between. Germline V lookup: CDR1 MNHNS, CDR2 SASEGT. The origin of this receptor is a woman aged 18-29 years who had recovered from COVID-19. The sequenced sample was PBMCs or T cells enriched from blood (not recorded which). The V and J genes are TRBV6-1 and TRBJ1-4, with a weak D call TRBD1 (5 bases). This chain's CDR3 is CASSDSRQLFF. The CDR3 DNA reads as TGTGCCAGCAGTGATAGCAGACAGCTGTTTTTT.